The sequence of this T cell receptor beta chain was determined in a study of CD8 T cells in ankylosing spondylitis. This CDR3 has 13 amino acids. Trimming shortened V by 4 bases and J by 1 base, and 7 bases separated the two germline ends. This clonotype was observed a handful of times. TCRdb recomputed calls from the 5' RACE reads with MiXCR, one row per CDR3 protein. The table records about 240,000 distinct CDR3 sequences, roughly a quarter of them present only once. The sequenced material came from blood, either unsorted or a sorted T cell fraction (not recorded which). The TCR comes from a male donor with ankylosing spondylitis or in good health (not recorded which). V gene TRBV12-3 or TRBV12-4 combines with J gene TRBJ2-5, with a weak D call TRBD2 (5 bases). The CDR3 DNA reads TGTGCCAGCAGTTGGACTTTCCAAGAGACCCAGTACTTC. Amino acids: CASSWTFQETQYF.